This T cell receptor (beta chain) was sequenced for a study of Ad26.COV2.S vaccination and SARS-CoV-2 variants. Across the study: The trial was COV1001 and the donor's arm was Ad26.COV2.S. The vaccine Ad26.COV2.S was put into the muscle once, or twice with 56 days between. Study outcomes and limitations: Placebo recipients and vaccine recipients were similar in non-spike TCR breadth.

Treatment noted: roughly 19 received Ad26.COV2.S at low or high dose, single or two shots; several received placebo; per-sample allocation not given. Sampling was done on day 63 after the first vaccine or placebo injection. An Ad26 vector carrying the Wuhan-strain SARS-CoV-2 spike served as the vaccine. Some clones are missing from TCRdb's copy, which holds only in-frame ones; the method was immunoSEQ multiplex PCR. The sample lists roughly 510,000 clones, around 90% occurring once. This clone appeared a few times. The antigen is unknown. Per germline, CDR1 MNHEY and CDR2 SVGEGT. The CDR3 is 14 residues long. With V trimmed by 0 bases and J by 4 bases, 0 bases remained unmatched.

This clonotype was obtained from a person between 18 and 65 years old who received the Ad26.COV2.S COVID-19 vaccine or a placebo. Material: peripheral blood, obtained in a trial of Ad26.COV2.S vaccine versus placebo. The chain is built from TRBV6-2 or TRBV6-3 and TRBJ1-2, with 9 nucleotides matching TRBD1. In nucleotides, the CDR3 is TGTGCCAGCAGTTACTCGACAGGGGGCTATGGCTACACCTTC. Protein sequence: CASSYSTGGYGYTF.